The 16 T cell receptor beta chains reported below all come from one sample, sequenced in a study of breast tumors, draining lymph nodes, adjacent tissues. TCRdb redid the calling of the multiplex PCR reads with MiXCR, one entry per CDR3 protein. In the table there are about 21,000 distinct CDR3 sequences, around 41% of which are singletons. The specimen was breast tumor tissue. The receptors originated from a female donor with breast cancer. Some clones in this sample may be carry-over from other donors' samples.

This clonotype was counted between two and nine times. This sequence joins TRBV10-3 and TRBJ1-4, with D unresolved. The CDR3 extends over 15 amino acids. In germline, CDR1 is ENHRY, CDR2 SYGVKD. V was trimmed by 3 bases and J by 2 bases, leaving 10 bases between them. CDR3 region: CAISDYEGTNEKLFF. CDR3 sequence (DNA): TGTGCCATCAGTGATTACGAGGGCACTAATGAAAAACTGTTTTTT.

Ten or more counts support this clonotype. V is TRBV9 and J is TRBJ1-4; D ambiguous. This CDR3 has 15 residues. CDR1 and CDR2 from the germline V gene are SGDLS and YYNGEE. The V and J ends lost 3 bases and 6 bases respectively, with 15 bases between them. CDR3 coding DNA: TGTGCCAGCAGCGCCGAGGAGGGAAGGTATGAAAAACTGTTTTTT. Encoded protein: CASSAEEGRYEKLFF. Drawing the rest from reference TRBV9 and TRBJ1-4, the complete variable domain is DSGVTQTPKHLITATGQRVTLRCSPRSGDLSVYWYQQSLDQGLQFLIQYYNGEERAKGNILERFSAQQFPDLHSELNLSSLELGDSALYFCASSAEEGRYEKLFFGSGTQLSVL.

The CDR3 reads CASSLVSSGANVLTF. The CDR3 nucleotides are TGTGCCAGCAGTTTAGTGAGCTCTGGGGCCAACGTCCTGACTTTC. This sequence joins TRBV27 and TRBJ2-6; D gene unclear. The germline V gene encodes CDR1 MNHEY and CDR2 SMNVEV (reference sequence). V was clipped by 2 bases and J by 0 bases, with 5 bases between them. The CDR3 is made up of 15 amino acids.

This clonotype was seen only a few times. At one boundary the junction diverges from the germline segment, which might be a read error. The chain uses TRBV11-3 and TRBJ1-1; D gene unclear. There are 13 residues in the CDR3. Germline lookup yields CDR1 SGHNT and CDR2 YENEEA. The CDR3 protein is CASSLAPNTEAFF. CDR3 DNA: TGTGCCAGCAGTTTAGCTCCGAACACTGAAGCTTTCTTT.

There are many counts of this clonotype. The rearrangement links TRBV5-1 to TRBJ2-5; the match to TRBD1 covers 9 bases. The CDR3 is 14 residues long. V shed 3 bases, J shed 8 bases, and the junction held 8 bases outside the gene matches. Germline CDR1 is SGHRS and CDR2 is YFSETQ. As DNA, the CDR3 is TGCGCCAGCAGCTATGACAGGGGGGGAGACACCCAGTACTTC. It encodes CASSYDRGGDTQYF.

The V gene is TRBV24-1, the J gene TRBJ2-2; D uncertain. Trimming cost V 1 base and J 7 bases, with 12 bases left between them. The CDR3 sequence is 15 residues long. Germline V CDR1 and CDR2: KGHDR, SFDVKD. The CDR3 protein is CATSDFAPGGGELFF. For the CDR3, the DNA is TGTGCCACCAGTGATTTCGCACCGGGTGGCGGGGAGCTGTTTTTT.

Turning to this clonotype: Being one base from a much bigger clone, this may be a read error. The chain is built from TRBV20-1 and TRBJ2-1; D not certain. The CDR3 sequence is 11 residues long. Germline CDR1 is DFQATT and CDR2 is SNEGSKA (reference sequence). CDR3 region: CSATHASEQSF. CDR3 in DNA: TGCAGTGCGACCCACGCTAGTGAGCAGTCCTTC.

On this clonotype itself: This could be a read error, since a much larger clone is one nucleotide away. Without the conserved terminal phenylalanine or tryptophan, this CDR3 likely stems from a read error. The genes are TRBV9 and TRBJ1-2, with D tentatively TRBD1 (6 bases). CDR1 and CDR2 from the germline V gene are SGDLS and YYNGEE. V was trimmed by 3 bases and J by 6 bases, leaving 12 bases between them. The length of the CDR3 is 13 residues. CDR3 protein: CASSGENRDGYTS. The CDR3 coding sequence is TGTGCCAGCAGCGGGGAAAACAGGGATGGCTACACCTCC.

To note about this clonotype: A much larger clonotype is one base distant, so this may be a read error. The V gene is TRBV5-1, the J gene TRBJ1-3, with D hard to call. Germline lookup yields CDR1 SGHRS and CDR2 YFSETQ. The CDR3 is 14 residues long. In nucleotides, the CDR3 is TGCGCCAGCAGCTTGGGGAGCTCTGGAAACACCCTATATTTT. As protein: CASSLGSSGNTLYF.

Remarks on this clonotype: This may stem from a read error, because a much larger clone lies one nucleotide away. DNA for the CDR3: TGCAGTGCTATTCGGACTAGTCATGAGCCGTTCTTC. This gives the protein CSAIRTSHEPFF. The rearrangement links TRBV20-1 to TRBJ2-1; 7 bases line up with TRBD2. This CDR3 is 12 amino acids long. Looked up from germline, CDR1 is DFQATT and CDR2 is SNEGSKA (reference sequence).

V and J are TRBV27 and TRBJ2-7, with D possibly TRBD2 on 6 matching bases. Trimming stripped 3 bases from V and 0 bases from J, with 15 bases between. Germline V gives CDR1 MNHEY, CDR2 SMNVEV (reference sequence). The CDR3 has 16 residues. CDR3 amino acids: CASSFSGGTLSYEQYF. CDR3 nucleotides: TGTGCCAGCAGTTTCTCTGGCGGGACCCTCTCCTACGAGCAGTACTTC.

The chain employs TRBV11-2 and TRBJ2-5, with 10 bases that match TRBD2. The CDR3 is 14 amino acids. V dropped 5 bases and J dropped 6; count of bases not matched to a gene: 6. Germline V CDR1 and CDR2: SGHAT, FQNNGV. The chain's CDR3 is CASSKAGGLKTQYF. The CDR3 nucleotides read TGTGCCAGCAGCAAAGCGGGGGGGCTGAAGACCCAGTACTTC.

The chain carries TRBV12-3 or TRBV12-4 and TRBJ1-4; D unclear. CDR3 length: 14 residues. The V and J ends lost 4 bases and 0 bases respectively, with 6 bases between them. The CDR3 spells CASSWQPTNEKLFF. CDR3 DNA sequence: TGTGCCAGCAGTTGGCAGCCAACTAATGAAAAACTGTTTTTT.

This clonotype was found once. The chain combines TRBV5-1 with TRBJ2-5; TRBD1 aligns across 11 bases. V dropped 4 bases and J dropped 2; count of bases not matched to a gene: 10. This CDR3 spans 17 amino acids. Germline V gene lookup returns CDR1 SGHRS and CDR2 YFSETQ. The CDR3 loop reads CASSAGSGTGGQETQYF. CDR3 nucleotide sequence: TGCGCCAGCAGCGCCGGGTCCGGGACAGGGGGTCAAGAGACCCAGTACTTC.

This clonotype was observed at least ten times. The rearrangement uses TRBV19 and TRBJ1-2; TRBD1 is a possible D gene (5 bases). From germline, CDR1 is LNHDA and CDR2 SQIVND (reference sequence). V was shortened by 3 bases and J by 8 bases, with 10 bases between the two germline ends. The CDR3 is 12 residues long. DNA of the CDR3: TGTGCCAGTAGTATGGGGGAGCGCGGCTACACCTTC. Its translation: CASSMGERGYTF.

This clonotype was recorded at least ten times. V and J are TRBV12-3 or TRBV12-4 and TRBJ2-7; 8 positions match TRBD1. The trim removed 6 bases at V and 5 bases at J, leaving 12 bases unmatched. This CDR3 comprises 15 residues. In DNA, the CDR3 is TGTGCCAGCAGGGGGTTTGGACAGGGCCTCCACGAGCAGTACTTC. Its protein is CASRGFGQGLHEQYF.